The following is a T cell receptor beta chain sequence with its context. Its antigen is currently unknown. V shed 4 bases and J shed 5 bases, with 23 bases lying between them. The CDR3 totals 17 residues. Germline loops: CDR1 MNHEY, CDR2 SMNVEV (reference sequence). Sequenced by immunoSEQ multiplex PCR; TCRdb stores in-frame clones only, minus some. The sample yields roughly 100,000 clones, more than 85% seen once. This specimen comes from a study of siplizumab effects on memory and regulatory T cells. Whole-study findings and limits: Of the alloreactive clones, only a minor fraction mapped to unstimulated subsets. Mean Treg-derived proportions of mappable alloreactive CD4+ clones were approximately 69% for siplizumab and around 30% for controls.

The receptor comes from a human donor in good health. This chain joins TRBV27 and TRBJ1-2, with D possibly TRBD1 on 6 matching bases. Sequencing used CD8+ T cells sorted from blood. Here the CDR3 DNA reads TGTGCCAGCAGTTCCTCGACAGGCGGCGGTTTGGTTTATGGCTACACCTTC. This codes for CASSSSTGGGLVYGYTF.